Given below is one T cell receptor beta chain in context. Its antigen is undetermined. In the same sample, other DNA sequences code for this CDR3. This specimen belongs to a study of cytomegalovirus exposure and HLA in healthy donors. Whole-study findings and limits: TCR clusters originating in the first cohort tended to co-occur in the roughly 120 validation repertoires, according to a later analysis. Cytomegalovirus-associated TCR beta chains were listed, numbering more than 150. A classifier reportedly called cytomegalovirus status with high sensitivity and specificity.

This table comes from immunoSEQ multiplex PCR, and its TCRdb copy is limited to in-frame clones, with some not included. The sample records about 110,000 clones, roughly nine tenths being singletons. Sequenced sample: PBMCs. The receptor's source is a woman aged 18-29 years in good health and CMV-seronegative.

CDR3 DNA: TGTGCCAGCAGCGTTCAGGGTACAGAGACCCAGTACTTC. This translates into CASSVQGTETQYF. V usage is TRBV9 and J usage is TRBJ2-5, with a possible D match to TRBD1 (5 bases). Per germline, CDR1 SGDLS and CDR2 YYNGEE. The V and J ends lost 2 bases and 4 bases respectively, with 9 bases between them. This CDR3 contains 13 residues. The whole variable domain, remainder taken from reference TRBV9 and TRBJ2-5, is DSGVTQTPKHLITATGQRVTLRCSPRSGDLSVYWYQQSLDQGLQFLIQYYNGEERAKGNILERFSAQQFPDLHSELNLSSLELGDSALYFCASSVQGTETQYFGPGTRLLVL.